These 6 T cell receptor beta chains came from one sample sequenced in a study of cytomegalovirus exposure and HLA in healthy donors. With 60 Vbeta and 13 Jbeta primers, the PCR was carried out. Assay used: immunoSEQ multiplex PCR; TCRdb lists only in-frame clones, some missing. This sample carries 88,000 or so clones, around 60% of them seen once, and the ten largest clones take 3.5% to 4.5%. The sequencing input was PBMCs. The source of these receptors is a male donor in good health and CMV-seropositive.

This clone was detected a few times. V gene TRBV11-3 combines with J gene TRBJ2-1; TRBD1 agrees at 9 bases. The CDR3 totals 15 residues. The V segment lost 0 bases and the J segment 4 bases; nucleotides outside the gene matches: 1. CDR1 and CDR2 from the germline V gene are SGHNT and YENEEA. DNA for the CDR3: TGTGCCAGCAGCTTAGAGGGGACAGGGTACAATGAGCAGTTCTTC. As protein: CASSLEGTGYNEQFF.

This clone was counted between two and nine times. The CDR3 sequence is CASSLVGSFYEQYF. The CDR3 coding sequence is TGTGCCAGCAGCTTGGTGGGTAGCTTCTACGAGCAGTACTTC. The chain couples TRBV5-6 to TRBJ2-7; D unresolved. V was cut by 0 bases and J by 3 bases, with 10 bases left in between. This CDR3 region has 14 residues. Per the germline V gene, CDR1 is SGHDT and CDR2 is YYEEEE.

In DNA, the CDR3 is TGTGCCAGCAGTTACCCAGAGGCGGATACGCAGTATTTT. This translates into CASSYPEADTQYF. The rearrangement joins TRBV6-6 to TRBJ2-3; D is ambiguous. Trimming cost V 2 bases and J 6 bases, with 9 bases left between them. Germline CDR1 and CDR2: MNHNY and SVGAGI (reference sequence). This CDR3 has 13 residues.

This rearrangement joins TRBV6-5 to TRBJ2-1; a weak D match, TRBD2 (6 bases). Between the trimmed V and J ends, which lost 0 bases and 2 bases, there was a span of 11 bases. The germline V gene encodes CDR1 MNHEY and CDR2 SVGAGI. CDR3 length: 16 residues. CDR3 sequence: CASSYSSGEAYNEQFF. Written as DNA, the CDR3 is TGTGCCAGCAGTTACTCTAGCGGAGAAGCCTACAATGAGCAGTTCTTC.

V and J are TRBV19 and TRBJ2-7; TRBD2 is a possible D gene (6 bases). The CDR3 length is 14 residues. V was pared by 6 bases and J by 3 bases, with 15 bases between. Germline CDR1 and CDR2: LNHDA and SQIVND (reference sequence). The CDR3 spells CASRPRRGIYEQYF. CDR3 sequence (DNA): TGTGCCAGTAGACCAAGGAGGGGCATCTACGAGCAGTACTTC.

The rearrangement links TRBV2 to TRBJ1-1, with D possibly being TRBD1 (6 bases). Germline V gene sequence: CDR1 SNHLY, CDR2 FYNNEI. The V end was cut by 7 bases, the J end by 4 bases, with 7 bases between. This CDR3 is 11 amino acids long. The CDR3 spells CASKQGTEAFF. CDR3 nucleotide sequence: TGTGCCAGCAAACAGGGCACTGAAGCTTTCTTT.